Presented here are 10 T cell receptor beta chains from one specimen sequenced in a study of CD8+CD57+ T cells in acquired aplastic anemia. TCR beta VDJ and CDR3 profiling used genomic DNA as template. TCRdb reprocessed the reads via MiXCR and lists one record per CDR3 protein. The sample records about 220,000 distinct CDR3 sequences, about 37% being singletons. The sequencing input was sorted CD4+, CD8+, or CD8+CD57+ T cells (not recorded which) from PBMCs. The receptors stem from a human donor in good health, serving as a control.

The chain is built from TRBV10-2 and TRBJ1-2; no clear D gene. Germline lookup yields CDR1 WSHSY and CDR2 SAAADI. V was pared by 0 bases and J by 6 bases, with 8 bases between. This CDR3 spans 13 amino acids. CDR3 residues: CASSESTRDGYTF. In DNA form, the CDR3 reads TGCGCCAGCAGTGAGTCGACTCGGGATGGCTACACCTTC.

This clonotype was recorded at least ten times. The J gene is TRBJ2-3, the V gene TRBV2; D is perhaps TRBD2 (6 bases). The ends were cut back, 1 base at V and 3 bases at J, with 11 bases in the middle. This CDR3 has 15 residues. CDR1 SNHLY and CDR2 FYNNEI come from the germline V gene. CDR3 coding DNA: TGTGCCAGCAGTGAAGGGGCTGGGGGGACAGATACGCAGTATTTT. It codes for CASSEGAGGTDTQYF.

This clonotype was picked up many times. V usage is TRBV13 and J usage is TRBJ2-3, with no clear D. Trimming took 2 bases from V and 2 from J, leaving 8 bases between them. CDR3 size: 14 residues. Germline assignment: CDR1 PRHDT and CDR2 FYEKMQ (reference sequence). CDR3 amino acids: CASSLWWYTDTQYF. CDR3 coding DNA: TGTGCCAGCAGCTTATGGTGGTACACAGATACGCAGTATTTT.

This clonotype appeared a single time. This may arise from a read error, as a much more abundant clone is one base away. No conserved phenylalanine or tryptophan is present at the end of the CDR3, so a read error is the likely explanation. The CDR3 spells CASSLVFGLAGGRVEQYL. DNA of the CDR3: TGTGCCAGCAGCTTAGTTTTCGGCCTAGCGGGGGGGCGCGTGGAGCAGTACCTC. The chain employs TRBV11-2 and TRBJ2-7; 12 nucleotides align to TRBD2. Germline CDR1 reads SGHAT; CDR2 reads FQNNGV. V was pared by 1 base and J by 7 bases, with 14 bases of the junction left unmatched. The CDR3 is 18 amino acids.

J is TRBJ2-1 and V is TRBV20-1, with TRBD2 matching 9 bases. CDR3 size: 14 residues. Unmatched junction bases numbered 6, after V lost 4 bases and J lost 5 bases. Germline lookup yields CDR1 DFQATT and CDR2 SNEGSKA (reference sequence). CDR3 region: CSANPSGTHNEQFF. In DNA form, the CDR3 reads TGCAGTGCTAACCCTAGCGGGACCCACAATGAGCAGTTCTTC.

V usage is TRBV20-1 and J usage is TRBJ1-2; maybe TRBD1 (5 bases). The CDR3 extends over 13 amino acids. The V and J ends lost 6 bases and 3 bases respectively, with 14 bases between them. Germline loops: CDR1 DFQATT, CDR2 SNEGSKA (reference sequence). CDR3 bases: TGCAGTGCCCCCTGGCAGGGCGACTATGGCTACACCTTC. Its translation is CSAPWQGDYGYTF.

V and J are TRBV19 and TRBJ2-7, with 8 bases fitting TRBD1. The CDR3 has 13 amino acids. Trimming at V came to 5 bases and at J to 9 bases, leaving 9 bases not matched to a gene. Germline-derived CDR1 and CDR2 are LNHDA and SQIVND (reference sequence). The CDR3 coding sequence is TGTGCCAGTAGTCAGGACAGGGAAACAGGGCAGTACTTC. Translating it yields CASSQDRETGQYF.

At least ten counts were recorded for this clonotype. J is TRBJ2-7 and V is TRBV6-1, with TRBD2 matching 10 bases. CDR3 size: 15 residues. With 6 bases clipped from V and 3 bases from J, the junction kept 8 bases outside the gene matches. CDR1 is MNHNS, CDR2 SASEGT, per germline. CDR3 sequence reads: CASSLGSSGSYEQYF. The CDR3 nucleotides are TGTGCCAGCAGCCTAGGGTCTAGCGGGAGCTACGAGCAGTACTTC.

This clonotype showed up just a few times. The chain carries TRBV4-2 and TRBJ2-1; 8 nucleotides line up with TRBD1. The V segment lost 4 bases and the J segment 3 bases; nucleotides outside the gene matches: 5. The CDR3 is made up of 15 amino acids. Germline-derived CDR1 and CDR2 are LGHNA and YNFKEQ. CDR3 in DNA: TGTGCCAGCAGCCCCAGGGGGCCGTTCTACAATGAGCAGTTCTTC. It yields the protein CASSPRGPFYNEQFF.

The V gene is TRBV6-5, the J gene TRBJ2-2; D remains unclear. Trimming stripped 2 bases from V and 0 bases from J, with 10 bases between. Germline CDR1 MNHEY, CDR2 SVGAGI. The CDR3 runs to 16 residues. Here the CDR3 DNA reads TGTGCCAGCAGTTACCGGACGGGCCCGAACACCGGGGAGCTGTTTTTT. It codes for CASSYRTGPNTGELFF.